The 20 T cell receptor beta chains below all came from one sample that was sequenced in a study of human T cells and chemical hapten exposure. TCRdb passed the 5' RACE reads through MiXCR, listing each CDR3 protein once. Among 70,000 to 85,000 distinct CDR3 sequences, approximately 15% were seen once, and the ten largest hold approximately 6.2%. RNA extraction used unfractionated whole blood as the source of total RNA. Receptors were obtained from a female donor in good health.

This chain links TRBV28 with TRBJ2-3, with TRBD2 matching over 7 bases. Germline V gene lookup returns CDR1 MDHEN and CDR2 SYDVKM. CDR3 length: 15 residues. V was pared by 6 bases and J by 4 bases, with 10 bases of the junction left unmatched. The CDR3 reads CASRGTTPTADTQYF. CDR3 bases: TGTGCCAGCAGGGGGACTACCCCGACCGCAGATACGCAGTATTTT.

This clonotype was counted ten times or more. This sequence joins TRBV20-1 and TRBJ1-1; D call uncertain. The V end lost 4 bases, the J end lost 0 bases, and 15 bases lay between the germline ends. Germline V CDR1 and CDR2: DFQATT, SNEGSKA (reference sequence). CDR3 size: 15 residues. The CDR3 DNA reads TGCAGTGCTACCTCACCTAGGCGGGTGAACACTGAAGCTTTCTTT. Encoded protein: CSATSPRRVNTEAFF.

In this sample, this clonotype turned up many times. This chain joins TRBV6-1 and TRBJ2-2; TRBD2 matches 8 bases. The CDR3 is made up of 14 amino acids. V dropped 3 bases and J dropped 3; count of bases not matched to a gene: 0. The germline V gene has CDR1 MNHNS and CDR2 SASEGT. CDR3 protein: CASSEGLDTGELFF. CDR3 nucleotides: TGTGCCAGCAGTGAGGGACTAGACACCGGGGAGCTGTTTTTT.

The genes are TRBV27 and TRBJ2-3; TRBD2 agrees at 8 bases. Germline-derived CDR1 and CDR2 are MNHEY and SMNVEV (reference sequence). V lost 5 bases to trimming and J lost 3 bases; unmatched junction nucleotides: 7. The CDR3 is 15 residues long. This CDR3 reads CASSPVAGYTDTQYF. In DNA, the CDR3 is TGTGCCAGCAGTCCGGTAGCGGGATATACAGATACGCAGTATTTT.

This clonotype occurred a few times. Here the CDR3 reads CSAREMNTEAFF. DNA for the CDR3: TGCAGTGCTAGGGAGATGAACACTGAAGCTTTCTTT. The V gene is TRBV20-1, the J gene TRBJ1-1; D unclear. The length of the CDR3 is 12 residues. The V gene lost 3 bases and the J gene lost 0 bases, with 5 bases spanning the gap. From germline, CDR1 is DFQATT and CDR2 SNEGSKA (reference sequence).

This clonotype was seen a handful of times. The J gene is TRBJ1-1, the V gene TRBV5-1; D is unresolved. With 1 base removed from V and 4 bases from J, the gap between germline ends came to 17 bases. Germline CDR1 reads SGHRS; CDR2 reads YFSETQ. There are 16 residues in the CDR3. The CDR3 here is CASSLNSLGVSTEAFF. The CDR3 nucleotides read TGCGCCAGCAGCTTGAATTCCCTCGGGGTTAGCACTGAAGCTTTCTTT.

This clonotype was found a few times. The CDR3 region is CSARAWEGASKAFF. The DNA of the CDR3 is TGCAGTGCCCGCGCGTGGGAGGGGGCGTCAAAAGCTTTCTTT. The chain links TRBV20-1 to TRBJ1-1, with 7 bases matching TRBD1. Germline-derived CDR1 and CDR2 are DFQATT and SNEGSKA (reference sequence). The CDR3 spans 14 residues. V shed 6 bases and J 9 bases; nucleotides not matched to a gene: 16.

The chain has TRBV14 and TRBJ2-1, with 8 bases matching TRBD2. This CDR3 spans 13 amino acids. V lost 0 bases, J lost 9 bases, and 1 base stayed unmatched. Germline CDR1 and CDR2: SGHDN and FVKESK. CDR3 DNA: TGTGCCAGCAGCCAAGATCTAGCGGGTGAGCAGTTCTTC. It is translated as CASSQDLAGEQFF. Full variable domain (outside the CDR3, taken from reference TRBV14 and TRBJ2-1): EAGVTQFPSHSVIEKGQTVTLRCDPISGHDNLYWYRRVMGKEIKFLLHFVKESKQDESGMPNNRFLAERTGGTYSTLKVQPAELEDSGVYFCASSQDLAGEQFFGPGTRLTVL.

The CDR3 sequence: CASSHANTEAFF. The CDR3 DNA is TGTGCCAGCAGCCATGCGAACACTGAAGCTTTCTTT. The V and J genes are TRBV7-2 and TRBJ1-1, with D unresolved. Germline CDR1 SGHTA, CDR2 FQGNSA. V lost 5 bases, J lost 1 base, and 5 bases lay in between. The CDR3 totals 12 residues.

This clonotype occurred many times. The genes are TRBV6-6 and TRBJ1-5, with D unclear. There are 13 residues in the CDR3. Trimming removed 10 bases at V and 6 bases at J, with 16 bases between. Per the germline V gene, CDR1 is MNHNY and CDR2 is SVGAGI (reference sequence). The CDR3: CATRLGDGQPQHF. The DNA for the CDR3 is TGTGCCACCCGACTGGGAGACGGTCAGCCCCAGCATTTT.

This clonotype has a handful of counts. The gene calls are TRBV19 and TRBJ1-5; TRBD1 is a possible D gene (5 bases). Looked up from germline, CDR1 is LNHDA and CDR2 is SQIVND (reference sequence). V lost 7 bases to trimming and J lost 4 bases, with 17 bases between them. The CDR3 has 15 amino acids. CDR3 in amino acids: CASTGTQQQNQPQHF. CDR3 coding DNA: TGTGCCAGTACAGGGACCCAACAGCAAAATCAGCCCCAGCATTTT.

V and J are TRBV12-3 or TRBV12-4 and TRBJ1-1, with D uncertain. Trimming cost V 5 bases and J 3 bases, with 16 bases left between them. This CDR3 contains 15 residues. Here the CDR3 DNA reads TGTGCCAGCAGTGCAGGTAGGGTCCAGGACACTGAAGCTTTCTTT. The encoded protein is CASSAGRVQDTEAFF.

The table lists this clonotype with a few counts. Here the CDR3 reads CSVGLTEGSEQYF. In nucleotides, the CDR3 is TGCAGCGTTGGACTTACAGAGGGGTCCGAGCAGTACTTC. This chain links TRBV29-1 with TRBJ2-7; D is possibly TRBD1 or TRBD2 (5 bases each). V lost 4 bases, J lost 6 bases, and 16 bases lay in between. The CDR3 sequence is 13 residues long. Germline CDR1 SQVTM, CDR2 ANQGSEA.

This sequence joins TRBV29-1 and TRBJ1-4; no reliable D call. Germline V CDR1 and CDR2: SQVTM, ANQGSEA. Trimming took 5 bases from V and 0 from J, leaving 4 bases between them. The CDR3 runs to 12 residues. The CDR3 spells CSVRTTNEKLFF. The CDR3 nucleotides are TGCAGCGTTCGAACAACTAATGAAAAACTGTTTTTT.

This clonotype was counted a few times. The chain links TRBV27 to TRBJ2-7; D tentatively reads TRBD1 or TRBD2 (5 bases each). Trimming shortened V by 6 bases and J by 1 base, and 16 bases separated the two germline ends. The germline V gene encodes CDR1 MNHEY and CDR2 SMNVEV (reference sequence). This CDR3 is built from 15 residues. The DNA of the CDR3 is TGTGCCAGCAGATGGGTCGGGGCCAATTCCTACGAGCAGTACTTC. As protein: CASRWVGANSYEQYF.

This clonotype has just a few counts. CDR3 region: CASSLEGTSGKDTQYF. The CDR3 DNA sequence: TGCGCCAGCAGCTTGGAAGGGACTAGCGGGAAAGATACGCAGTATTTT. The J gene is TRBJ2-3, the V gene TRBV5-1; 13 nucleotides agree with TRBD2. The CDR3 runs to 16 residues. Losses at the gene ends were 0 bases for V and 5 bases for J; bases not matched to a gene: 3. Germline V CDR1 and CDR2: SGHRS, YFSETQ.

Written as DNA, the CDR3 is TGCAGCGTTGTTTTGTCCGACAGTTCACAGGACGTCTACGAGCAGTACTTC. This sequence encodes CSVVLSDSSQDVYEQYF. The V and J genes are TRBV29-1 and TRBJ2-7; a possible D gene is TRBD1 (5 bases). CDR3 length: 17 amino acids. Per the germline V gene, CDR1 is SQVTM and CDR2 is ANQGSEA. The germline V and J ends were trimmed by 4 bases and 3 bases, with 25 bases remaining between them.

This rearrangement joins TRBV14 to TRBJ1-3, with 9 bases lining up with TRBD1. This CDR3 region has 14 residues. Germline CDR1 SGHDN, CDR2 FVKESK. J gave up 4 bases and V 5 bases, and 3 bases lay outside the gene matches. The DNA for the CDR3 is TGTGCCAGCAGCGACAGGGGGAGAGGAAACACCATATATTTT. Translated, it gives CASSDRGRGNTIYF.

This clonotype appeared a few times. V usage is TRBV20-1 and J usage is TRBJ1-2; tentatively, D is TRBD1 (6 bases). Germline loops: CDR1 DFQATT, CDR2 SNEGSKA (reference sequence). This CDR3 has 15 amino acids. V shed 8 bases and J shed 5 bases, with 24 bases lying between them. The CDR3 nucleotides read TGCAGTTTCGAGGGAGAGGGGGTTTCCTTTTATGGCTACACCTTC. It translates to CSFEGEGVSFYGYTF.

The sample holds a few counts of this clonotype. The chain has TRBV10-3 and TRBJ1-1; D call uncertain. The V gene lost 4 bases and the J gene lost 2 bases, with 11 bases spanning the gap. Per the germline V gene, CDR1 is ENHRY and CDR2 is SYGVKD. The CDR3 spans 14 residues. For the CDR3, the DNA is TGTGCCATCAGTGTGGATGCGGATAACACTGAAGCTTTCTTT. It specifies CAISVDADNTEAFF.